This entry lists 32 T cell receptor beta chains sequenced from one sample in a study of shared clonotypes between healthy human individuals. This table comes from immunoSEQ multiplex PCR, and its TCRdb copy is limited to in-frame clones, with some not included. The data contain about 600,000 clones, around 78% of them singletons. Sequenced: PBMCs. These receptors were obtained from a woman in her forties in good health. Some clones in this sample may be carry-over from other donors' samples.

The rearrangement uses TRBV18 and TRBJ1-1, with unresolved D. Per germline, CDR1 KGHSH and CDR2 LQKENI. Trimming took 7 bases from V and 1 from J, leaving 7 bases between them. The CDR3 length is 12 residues. This CDR3 is CASFDGNTEAFF. DNA of the CDR3: TGTGCCAGCTTCGATGGGAACACTGAAGCTTTCTTT.

The J gene is TRBJ2-7, the V gene TRBV2; unclear D gene. Germline V gene lookup returns CDR1 SNHLY and CDR2 FYNNEI. The V and J ends lost 7 bases and 4 bases respectively, with 17 bases between them. The CDR3 sequence is 14 residues long. CDR3 DNA: TGTGCCAGCATCGAGAAGGTCTTAGATTACGAGCAGTACTTC. Translated: CASIEKVLDYEQYF.

This chain joins TRBV7-2 and TRBJ2-4; D might be TRBD2 (7 bases). The CDR3 loop spans 15 amino acids. V dropped 1 base and J dropped 7 bases, with 14 bases sitting between them. Germline V CDR1 and CDR2: SGHTA, FQGNSA. CDR3: CASSLVGGLYNIQYF. DNA of the CDR3: TGTGCCAGCAGCTTAGTCGGGGGGCTGTATAACATTCAGTACTTC.

This chain's CDR3 is CASSLSHGTDTQYF. The CDR3 DNA reads TGTGCCAGCAGTTTATCCCACGGCACAGATACGCAGTATTTT. The chain combines TRBV27 with TRBJ2-3; D gene unclear. CDR1 and CDR2 (germline): MNHEY, SMNVEV (reference sequence). This CDR3 spans 14 amino acids. V lost 0 bases and J 1 base, leaving 5 bases between the germline ends.

The chain uses TRBV11-3 and TRBJ2-5; 9 nucleotides align to TRBD2. With 5 bases clipped from V and 5 bases from J, the junction kept 6 bases outside the gene matches. This CDR3 has 14 residues. From germline, CDR1 is SGHNT and CDR2 YENEEA. DNA for the CDR3: TGTGCCAGCAGCCGTAGCGGGAGAGGCGAGACCCAGTACTTC. This sequence encodes CASSRSGRGETQYF.

The chain is built from TRBV30 and TRBJ2-7, with 10 bases matching TRBD1. Germline loops: CDR1 GTSNPN, CDR2 SVGIG (reference sequence). V lost 5 bases, J lost 3 bases, and 4 bases stayed unmatched. This CDR3 contains 13 residues. In DNA form, the CDR3 reads TGTGCCTGGGGGACAGGGGCGGGCTACGAGCAGTACTTC. Translating it yields CAWGTGAGYEQYF.

This chain links TRBV7-8 with TRBJ1-3; no definite D call. Trimming shortened V by 1 base and J by 0 bases, and 10 bases separated the two germline ends. CDR1 and CDR2 (germline): SGHVS, FQNEAQ. There are 16 residues in the CDR3. For the CDR3, the DNA is TGTGCCAGCAGCTTAGTGCACAGCTACTCTGGAAACACCATATATTTT. Its protein product is CASSLVHSYSGNTIYF.

The V gene is TRBV13, the J gene TRBJ2-3, with unresolved D. CDR3 length equals 12 residues. V was cut by 5 bases and J by 7 bases, with 10 bases left in between. CDR1 and CDR2 from the germline V gene are PRHDT and FYEKMQ (reference sequence). The CDR3 region is CASSLPRNTQYF. CDR3 DNA sequence: TGTGCCAGCAGCCTACCCAGGAATACGCAGTATTTT.

This chain uses TRBV9 with TRBJ2-7, with unresolved D. CDR3 length: 14 residues. The germline CDR1 and CDR2 sequences are SGDLS and YYNGEE. V dropped 0 bases and J dropped 0 bases, with 7 bases sitting between them. In DNA form, the CDR3 reads TGTGCCAGCAGCGTAGTCACAGTCTCCTACGAGCAGTACTTC. It specifies CASSVVTVSYEQYF.

This clone was picked up one time. The V and J genes are TRBV7-7 and TRBJ2-1; the D gene is possibly TRBD2 (5 bases). Between the trimmed V and J ends, which lost 6 bases and 10 bases, there was a span of 16 bases. The CDR3 contains 13 residues. Germline V lookup: CDR1 SSHAT, CDR2 FNYEAQ (reference sequence). CDR3 region: CASSPVPPGEQFF. DNA for the CDR3: TGTGCCAGCAGTCCGGTCCCCCCGGGGGAGCAGTTCTTC.

The V gene is TRBV5-4, the J gene TRBJ2-7, with 12 positions matching TRBD2. CDR3 length equals 16 residues. Germline loops: CDR1 SGHNT, CDR2 YYREEE (reference sequence). Unmatched junction bases numbered 10, after V lost 0 bases and J lost 9 bases. CDR3 protein: CASSLDLASGRAGQYF. The CDR3 DNA reads as TGTGCCAGCAGCTTGGATTTGGCTAGCGGGAGGGCCGGGCAGTACTTC.

The J gene is TRBJ2-5, the V gene TRBV5-4; D is unclear. Germline loops: CDR1 SGHNT, CDR2 YYREEE (reference sequence). This CDR3 is built from 14 residues. Trimming shortened V by 7 bases and J by 3 bases, and 16 bases separated the two germline ends. As DNA, the CDR3 is TGTGCCAGCTTCGATGGGCGGAGTAAAGAGACCCAGTACTTC. Translated, it gives CASFDGRSKETQYF.

CDR3 coding DNA: TGTGCCAGTAGCGGGGCGGTGTCTGGAAACACCATATATTTT. Its translation is CASSGAVSGNTIYF. This chain uses TRBV28 with TRBJ1-3; D perhaps matches TRBD1 (5 bases). This CDR3 has 14 amino acids. V lost 9 bases, J lost 1 base, and 13 bases lay in between. Germline V gene data show CDR1 as MDHEN and CDR2 as SYDVKM.

The V call is TRBV5-5, the J call TRBJ2-2, with TRBD2 matching over 9 bases. Looked up from germline, CDR1 is SGHKS and CDR2 is YYEKEE (reference sequence). The CDR3 has 17 residues. The V gene end was trimmed by 1 base and the J gene end by 4 bases; junction bases not matched to a gene: 8. For the CDR3, the DNA is TGTGCCAGCAGCTTGAGGCGGGTAGCGGGAGTCACCGGGGAGCTGTTTTTT. This gives the protein CASSLRRVAGVTGELFF.

As regards this clone: Given a much more abundant clone one base away, this may be a read error. V usage is TRBV2 and J usage is TRBJ1-6, with D hard to call. Germline loops: CDR1 SNHLY, CDR2 FYNNEI. This CDR3 comprises 13 residues. The CDR3 DNA is TGTGCCGGCAGGCCCGGACCTAATTCACCCCTCCACTTT. This codes for CAGRPGPNSPLHF.

The V call is TRBV29-1, the J call TRBJ2-1, with D uncertain. V was clipped by 3 bases and J by 4 bases, with 10 bases between them. Germline values: CDR1 SQVTM, CDR2 ANQGSEA. The CDR3 length is 13 residues. Here the CDR3 reads CSVDTEGYNEQFF. As DNA, the CDR3 is TGCAGCGTTGACACGGAAGGTTACAATGAGCAGTTCTTC.

This clone was detected once. The chain combines TRBV18 with TRBJ2-3, with 7 bases lining up with TRBD1. The CDR3 contains 15 residues. CDR1 and CDR2 from the germline V gene are KGHSH and LQKENI. J gave up 3 bases and V 4 bases, and 7 bases lay outside the gene matches. The CDR3 here is CASSLLRGPTDTQYF. CDR3 DNA: TGTGCCAGCTCACTGTTGAGGGGGCCGACAGATACGCAGTATTTT.

The CDR3 is CAWSVGSGSYEQYF. CDR3 DNA: TGTGCCTGGAGTGTGGGAAGCGGGAGTTACGAGCAGTACTTC. This chain joins TRBV30 and TRBJ2-7; 8 bases map to TRBD2. V gave up 0 bases and J gave up 4 bases; unmatched junction bases: 5. The CDR3 contains 14 residues. CDR1 and CDR2 (germline): GTSNPN, SVGIG (reference sequence).

The chain couples TRBV15 to TRBJ2-5, with 8 bases that match TRBD2. The germline gives CDR1 LNHNV, CDR2 YYDKDF (reference sequence). This CDR3 contains 15 residues. V was pared by 5 bases and J by 2 bases, with 7 bases of the junction left unmatched. The DNA for the CDR3 is TGTGCCACCAGCGGTTATAGCGGGGCTCAAGAGACCCAGTACTTC. It encodes CATSGYSGAQETQYF.

The chain joins TRBV28 to TRBJ1-1; possibly TRBD1 for D (6 bases). The CDR3 has 15 residues. The germline V gene encodes CDR1 MDHEN and CDR2 SYDVKM. The V gene lost 5 bases and the J gene lost 4 bases, with 17 bases spanning the gap. For the CDR3, the DNA is TGTGCCAGCAGTCCCGGACAGACCGTTCGCACTGAAGCTTTCTTT. The encoded protein is CASSPGQTVRTEAFF.

The chain is built from TRBV7-6 and TRBJ1-2, with TRBD1 matching over 8 bases. The CDR3 runs 14 residues. V gave up 1 base and J gave up 4 bases; unmatched junction bases: 2. From germline, CDR1 is SGHVS and CDR2 FNYEAQ. The CDR3: CASSLETGVYGYTF. In DNA form, the CDR3 reads TGTGCCAGCAGCTTAGAGACAGGGGTCTATGGCTACACCTTC.

This chain links TRBV27 with TRBJ2-1; 9 bases are shared with TRBD2. CDR3 size: 16 residues. V lost 5 bases, J lost 9 bases, and 14 bases stayed unmatched. Per the germline V gene, CDR1 is MNHEY and CDR2 is SMNVEV (reference sequence). The CDR3 spells CASSMGGGRALFEQFF. The CDR3 DNA reads as TGTGCCAGCAGTATGGGGGGCGGGAGGGCATTGTTTGAGCAGTTCTTC.

The chain has TRBV29-1 and TRBJ2-3; the D gene is possibly TRBD1 (6 bases). The V end was cut by 6 bases, the J end by 3 bases, with 19 bases between. Germline-derived CDR1 and CDR2 are SQVTM and ANQGSEA. CDR3 size: 15 residues. CDR3 nucleotide sequence: TGCAGCGTCGCCAGGGGAAAACGCGAGACAGATACGCAGTATTTT. Residues: CSVARGKRETDTQYF.

The chain employs TRBV5-1 and TRBJ2-1; possibly TRBD1 for D (6 bases). Germline V gene lookup returns CDR1 SGHRS and CDR2 YFSETQ. The CDR3 consists of 14 residues. The ends were cut back, 2 bases at V and 9 bases at J, with 15 bases in the middle. CDR3 coding DNA: TGCGCCAGCAGCTTCGCAGGGGCAACGGGTGAGCAGTTCTTC. Protein product: CASSFAGATGEQFF.

V and J are TRBV21-1 and TRBJ2-7; the table calls TRBD2, which could not be checked here. TRBV21-1 is recorded as a pseudogene. CDR3 length: 17 amino acids. CDR3 in amino acids: CASSKARFDGKGYEQYF. The CDR3 DNA follows: TGTGCCAGCAGCAAAGCAAGATTTGACGGGAAGGGCTACGAGCAGTACTTC.

The chain carries TRBV19 and TRBJ1-5; unclear D gene. CDR3 length: 15 residues. The ends were cut back, 0 bases at V and 5 bases at J, with 11 bases in the middle. CDR1 is LNHDA, CDR2 SQIVND, per germline (reference sequence). In nucleotides, the CDR3 is TGTGCCAGTAGTATAGATCGGAGGTTGGATCAGCCCCAGCATTTT. Encoded protein: CASSIDRRLDQPQHF.

The CDR3 DNA follows: TGCGCCAGCAGCTTTTCATCCGGGACAGGGCAGGGAGATACGCAGTATTTT. Its translation is CASSFSSGTGQGDTQYF. The V and J genes are TRBV5-1 and TRBJ2-3; TRBD1 matches at 9 bases. CDR3 length: 17 amino acids. The germline CDR1 and CDR2 sequences are SGHRS and YFSETQ. V lost 2 bases and J lost 5; bases outside the gene matches: 12.

The chain employs TRBV18 and TRBJ1-1, with D possibly TRBD1 on 5 matching bases. V was clipped by 2 bases and J by 5 bases, with 12 bases between them. From germline, CDR1 is KGHSH and CDR2 LQKENI. The CDR3 loop spans 14 amino acids. The CDR3 DNA reads as TGTGCCAGCTCACCAGCGGCAGGGCGGACTGAAGCTTTCTTT. This encodes CASSPAAGRTEAFF.

This chain uses TRBV4-1 with TRBJ2-7; D not resolved. The CDR3 is 15 residues long. In germline, CDR1 is MGHRA, CDR2 YSYEKL. Trimming removed 1 base at V and 3 bases at J, with 13 bases between. The CDR3 loop reads CASSQVVGSRYEQYF. In DNA form, the CDR3 reads TGCGCCAGCAGCCAAGTTGTGGGGTCCCGCTACGAGCAGTACTTC.

The gene calls are TRBV29-1 and TRBJ2-7; the D gene could be TRBD1 or TRBD2 (5 bases each). This CDR3 region has 13 residues. Germline assignment: CDR1 SQVTM and CDR2 ANQGSEA. Deletions cut 4 bases from V and 3 bases from J, with 13 bases between. The CDR3 DNA reads TGCAGCGTTGGGGTCTCAGGGAGCTACGAGCAGTACTTC. Translation: CSVGVSGSYEQYF.

This clone showed up many times. The rearrangement links TRBV30 to TRBJ2-5; no firm D call. V was cut by 3 bases and J by 2 bases, with 10 bases left in between. Per germline, CDR1 GTSNPN and CDR2 SVGIG (reference sequence). The CDR3 loop spans 13 amino acids. In DNA form, the CDR3 reads TGTGCCTGGAGGACCCCTGGTCAAGAGACCCAGTACTTC. This encodes CAWRTPGQETQYF.

Of note for this clone: Since a much larger clone is just one base distant, this may be a read error. V usage is TRBV7-3 and J usage is TRBJ1-2, with a weak D call TRBD1 (6 bases). CDR3 length: 13 residues. Germline CDR1 is SGHTA and CDR2 is FQGTGA. The CDR3 sequence is CASSANRDGGYIF. As DNA, the CDR3 is TGTGCCAGCAGCGCTAACAGGGATGGTGGCTACATCTTC.